This T cell receptor (beta chain) was recovered during a study of blood T cell repertoires in COVID-19. Whole-study context: Samples taken during acute and convalescent COVID-19 were collected in the United States, Italy and Spain. PBMCs, B-cell-depleted T cells, or T cells were the source of the cDNA or gDNA that made up the material.

In the authors' workflow: Amplification from reference gene primers served as the basis for estimated nucleated cell counts. The repertoire was sequenced with immunoSEQ multiplex PCR; TCRdb's copy has only in-frame clones and lacks some. D and trimming come from the DNA, and the V and J calls and clone size come from that table. The sample includes more than 300,000 clones, about 89% of them seen just once. Germline CDR1 reads MNHEY; CDR2 reads SVGEGT. The CDR3 runs 16 residues. Trimming took 0 bases from V and 6 from J; bases not matched to a gene: 11. The chain uses TRBV6-2 or TRBV6-3 and TRBJ2-7, with 7 bases matching TRBD1. Sample: peripheral blood. This sequence originates from a man aged 18 to 30 who had recovered from COVID-19. The CDR3 spells CASSYSETGHPGEQYF. The CDR3 nucleotides read TGTGCCAGCAGTTACTCGGAGACAGGGCACCCAGGCGAGCAGTACTTC.